The 6 T cell receptor beta chains presented below share a single source sample, sequenced in a study of OX40 agonist ivuxolimab in advanced cancers. Measured with immunoSEQ multiplex PCR; TCRdb has only the in-frame clones, and not every one. The sample has about 98,000 clones; around 92% are singletons. The source material was CD4+ or CD8+ T cells sorted from blood, sampled in a trial of the OX40 agonist ivuxolimab. The receptors shown here come from an adult with an advanced solid tumor such as melanoma, head and neck, liver or kidney cancer.

This chain uses TRBV30 with TRBJ1-3; unclear D gene. The CDR3 runs to 13 residues. The germline CDR1 and CDR2 sequences are GTSNPN and SVGIG (reference sequence). Trimming cost V 5 bases and J 2 bases, with 10 bases left between them. The CDR3 reads CAWSTFPGNTIYF. The CDR3 nucleotides are TGTGCCTGGTCCACGTTCCCTGGAAACACCATATATTTT. Full variable domain (rest looked up from reference TRBV30 and TRBJ1-3): SQTIHQWPATLVQPVGSPLSLECTVEGTSNPNLYWYRQAAGRGLQLLFYSVGIGQISSEVPQNLSASRPQDRQFILSSKKLLLSDSGFYLCAWSTFPGNTIYFGEGSWLTVV.

The chain links TRBV5-1 to TRBJ1-6; 9 bases align to TRBD1. The CDR3 extends over 14 amino acids. V shed 4 bases and J 8 bases; nucleotides not matched to a gene: 4. Germline CDR1 is SGHRS and CDR2 is YFSETQ. CDR3 nucleotides: TGCGCCAGCAGCCCGACAGGGGGAGATTCACCCCTCCACTTT. Protein: CASSPTGGDSPLHF. Full variable domain (missing parts from reference TRBV5-1 and TRBJ1-6): KAGVTQTPRYLIKTRGQQVTLSCSPISGHRSVSWYQQTPGQGLQFLFEYFSETQRNKGNFPGRFSGRQFSNSRSEMNVSTLELGDSALYLCASSPTGGDSPLHFGNGTRLTVT.

The chain employs TRBV4-1 and TRBJ1-2; D gene uncertain. The CDR3 is 17 residues long. Trimming removed 0 bases at V and 2 bases at J, with 16 bases between. The germline CDR1 and CDR2 sequences are MGHRA and YSYEKL. CDR3 region: CASSQDRQDQSNYGYTF. In DNA, the CDR3 is TGCGCCAGCAGCCAAGATCGTCAGGATCAATCAAACTATGGCTACACCTTC.

V gene TRBV5-4 combines with J gene TRBJ2-7; a possible D gene is TRBD2 (6 bases). Germline CDR1 reads SGHNT; CDR2 reads YYREEE (reference sequence). The CDR3 is made up of 15 amino acids. V was trimmed by 3 bases and J by 7 bases, leaving 20 bases between them. CDR3 coding DNA: TGTGCCAGCAGCTCGGCCGGGACTGGGGGAGATGAGCAGTACTTC. Its translation is CASSSAGTGGDEQYF.

The chain combines TRBV7-2 with TRBJ1-2; D is unclear. Trimming shortened V by 5 bases and J by 7 bases, and 23 bases separated the two germline ends. This CDR3 is 16 amino acids long. CDR1 is SGHTA and CDR2 is FQGNSA in the germline V gene. The CDR3 coding sequence is TGTGCCAGCAGCCCTAGGCCCCCTGGCCTCCGCGGTGGCTACACCTTC. As protein: CASSPRPPGLRGGYTF.

The count of this clone is one. The chain combines TRBV29-1 with TRBJ1-1; TRBD1 aligns across 9 bases. V trimming: 7 bases; J trimming: 2 bases; junction bases outside the gene matches: 2. The length of the CDR3 is 12 residues. CDR1 is SQVTM, CDR2 ANQGSEA, per germline. The CDR3 sequence is CSADRGNTEAFF. DNA of the CDR3: TGCAGCGCGGACAGGGGTAACACTGAAGCTTTCTTT. The complete variable domain, with remaining parts taken from reference TRBV29-1 and TRBJ1-1, reads SAVISQKPSRDICQRGTSLTIQCQVDSQVTMMFWYRQQPGQSLTLIATANQGSEATYESGFVIDKFPISRPNLTFSTLTVSNMSPEDSSIYLCSADRGNTEAFFGQGTRLTVV.